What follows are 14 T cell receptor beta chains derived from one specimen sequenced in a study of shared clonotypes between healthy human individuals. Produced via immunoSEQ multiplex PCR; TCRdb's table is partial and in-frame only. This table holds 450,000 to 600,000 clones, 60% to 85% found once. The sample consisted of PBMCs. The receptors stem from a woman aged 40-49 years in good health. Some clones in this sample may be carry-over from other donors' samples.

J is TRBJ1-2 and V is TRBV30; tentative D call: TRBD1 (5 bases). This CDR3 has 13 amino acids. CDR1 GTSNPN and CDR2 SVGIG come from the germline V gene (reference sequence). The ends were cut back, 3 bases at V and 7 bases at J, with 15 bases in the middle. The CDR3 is CAWRAPPGRGYTF. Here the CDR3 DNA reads TGTGCCTGGAGGGCCCCCCCGGGGCGTGGCTACACCTTC. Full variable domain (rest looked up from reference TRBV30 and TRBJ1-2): SQTIHQWPATLVQPVGSPLSLECTVEGTSNPNLYWYRQAAGRGLQLLFYSVGIGQISSEVPQNLSASRPQDRQFILSSKKLLLSDSGFYLCAWRAPPGRGYTFGSGTRLTVV.

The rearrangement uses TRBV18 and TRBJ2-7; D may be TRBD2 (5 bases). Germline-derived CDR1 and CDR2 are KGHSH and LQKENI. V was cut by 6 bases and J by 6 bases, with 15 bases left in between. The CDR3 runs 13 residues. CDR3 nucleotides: TGTGCCAGCTCCGGAGGCCAGGTCAGCGAGCAGTACTTC. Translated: CASSGGQVSEQYF.

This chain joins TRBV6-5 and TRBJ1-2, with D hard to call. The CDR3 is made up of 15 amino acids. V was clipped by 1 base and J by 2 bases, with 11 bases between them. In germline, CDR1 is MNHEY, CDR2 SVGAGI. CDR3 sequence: CASSYWQDRNYGYTF. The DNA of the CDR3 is TGTGCCAGCAGTTACTGGCAGGACCGCAACTATGGCTACACCTTC.

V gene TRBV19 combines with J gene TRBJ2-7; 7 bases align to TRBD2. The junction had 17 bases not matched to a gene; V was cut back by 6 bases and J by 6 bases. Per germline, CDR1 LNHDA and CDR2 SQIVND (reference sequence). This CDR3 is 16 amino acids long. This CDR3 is CASRSGGTKARGEQYF. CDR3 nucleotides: TGTGCCAGTAGGTCCGGGGGGACGAAGGCCCGGGGCGAGCAGTACTTC. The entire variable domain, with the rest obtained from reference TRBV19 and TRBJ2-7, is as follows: DGGITQSPKYLFRKEGQNVTLSCEQNLNHDAMYWYRQDPGQGLRLIYYSQIVNDFQKGDIAEGYSVSREKKESFPLTVTSAQKNPTAFYLCASRSGGTKARGEQYFGPGTRLTVT.

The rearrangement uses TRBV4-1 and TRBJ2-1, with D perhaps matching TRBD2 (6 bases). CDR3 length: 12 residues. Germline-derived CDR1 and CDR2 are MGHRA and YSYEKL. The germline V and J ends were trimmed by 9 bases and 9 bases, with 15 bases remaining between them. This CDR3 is CASTRGKGEQFF. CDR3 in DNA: TGCGCCAGTACCCGCGGGAAGGGTGAGCAGTTCTTC.

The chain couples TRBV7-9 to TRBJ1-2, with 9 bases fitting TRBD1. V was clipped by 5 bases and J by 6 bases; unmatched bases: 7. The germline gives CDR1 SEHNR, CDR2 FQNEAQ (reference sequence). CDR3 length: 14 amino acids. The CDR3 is CASSNRQGVNGYTF. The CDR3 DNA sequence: TGTGCCAGCAGCAACCGACAGGGGGTAAATGGCTACACCTTC.

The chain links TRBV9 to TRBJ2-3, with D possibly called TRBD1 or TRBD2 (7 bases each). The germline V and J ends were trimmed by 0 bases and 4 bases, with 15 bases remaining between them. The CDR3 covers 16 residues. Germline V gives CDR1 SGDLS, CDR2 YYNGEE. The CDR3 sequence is CASSVGGRGGADTQYF. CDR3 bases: TGTGCCAGCAGCGTAGGAGGCAGGGGGGGCGCAGATACGCAGTATTTT.

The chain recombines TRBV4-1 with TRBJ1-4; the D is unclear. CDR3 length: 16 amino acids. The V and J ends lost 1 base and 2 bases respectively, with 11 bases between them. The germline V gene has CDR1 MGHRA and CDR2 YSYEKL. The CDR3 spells CASSQGYAPTNEKLFF. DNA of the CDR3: TGCGCCAGCAGCCAAGGTTATGCGCCCACTAATGAAAAACTGTTTTTT.

The CDR3 protein is CSVEPAGAQETQYF. CDR3 DNA: TGCAGCGTCGAACCAGCGGGAGCCCAAGAGACCCAGTACTTC. This chain connects TRBV29-1 to TRBJ2-5; TRBD2 matches 8 bases. The CDR3 is 14 amino acids. The germline V gene encodes CDR1 SQVTM and CDR2 ANQGSEA. Germline trimming cut 6 bases from V and 1 base from J; bases unmatched to any gene: 7.

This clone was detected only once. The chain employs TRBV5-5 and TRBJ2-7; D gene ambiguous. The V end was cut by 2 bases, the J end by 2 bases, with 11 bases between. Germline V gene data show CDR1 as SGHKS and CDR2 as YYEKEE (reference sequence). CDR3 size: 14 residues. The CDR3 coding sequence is TGTGCCAGCAGCTTAGAGTGGCAGACCTACGAGCAGTACTTC. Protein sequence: CASSLEWQTYEQYF.

The CDR3 coding sequence is TGTGCCTGGACCCTGGACAGGGGCGAGCAGTACTTC. This codes for CAWTLDRGEQYF. The rearrangement joins TRBV30 to TRBJ2-7; TRBD1 agrees at 9 bases. The CDR3 spans 12 residues. The germline V gene has CDR1 GTSNPN and CDR2 SVGIG (reference sequence). Trimming took 4 bases from V and 6 from J; bases not matched to a gene: 4. Filled out from reference TRBV30 and TRBJ2-7, the complete variable domain reads SQTIHQWPATLVQPVGSPLSLECTVEGTSNPNLYWYRQAAGRGLQLLFYSVGIGQISSEVPQNLSASRPQDRQFILSSKKLLLSDSGFYLCAWTLDRGEQYFGPGTRLTVT.

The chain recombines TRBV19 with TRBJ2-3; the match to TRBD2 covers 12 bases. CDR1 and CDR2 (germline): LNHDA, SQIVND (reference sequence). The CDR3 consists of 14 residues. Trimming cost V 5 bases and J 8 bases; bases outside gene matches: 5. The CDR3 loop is CASSEGLAGTTQYF. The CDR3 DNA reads TGTGCCAGTAGTGAAGGACTAGCGGGAACTACGCAGTATTTT.

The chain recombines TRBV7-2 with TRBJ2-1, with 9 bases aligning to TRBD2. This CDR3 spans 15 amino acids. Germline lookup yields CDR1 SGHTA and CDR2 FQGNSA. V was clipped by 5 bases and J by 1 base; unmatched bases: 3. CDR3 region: CASSLLAGSYNEQFF. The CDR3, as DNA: TGTGCCAGCAGCCTCCTAGCGGGGTCCTACAATGAGCAGTTCTTC.

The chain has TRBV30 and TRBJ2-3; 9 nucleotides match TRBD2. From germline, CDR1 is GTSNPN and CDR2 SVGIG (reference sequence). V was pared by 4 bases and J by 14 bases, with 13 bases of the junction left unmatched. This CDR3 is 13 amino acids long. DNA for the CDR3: TGTGCCTGGAACGTAGCGGGAGTCCCTTCGATGTATTTT. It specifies CAWNVAGVPSMYF.